The sequence of this T cell receptor (beta chain) was determined in a study of breast tumors, draining lymph nodes, adjacent tissues. V lost 1 base and J lost 6, with 13 bases in between. The germline V gene encodes CDR1 SGHRS and CDR2 YFSETQ. This CDR3 has 14 residues. MiXCR, applied by TCRdb to the multiplex PCR reads, yields one record per CDR3 protein. The table lists 130,000 or so distinct CDR3 sequences, 20% to 25% of them singletons. Axillary draining lymph nodes of breast cancer patients supplied the node samples. This clonotype was detected ten times or more. The clonotype originates from a female donor with breast cancer. Some clones in this sample may be carry-over from other donors' samples. This chain connects TRBV5-1 to TRBJ2-5; perhaps TRBD2 as D (6 bases). The sequenced sample was axillary lymph node tissue. The CDR3 coding sequence is TGCGCCAGCAGCTTGTCCGGGAGTAGCAAGACCCAGTACTTC. It specifies CASSLSGSSKTQYF.